The T cell receptor beta chain under discussion was sequenced for a study of blood T cells in healthy people across ages. The CDR3 consists of 15 residues. CDR1 is SSHAT, CDR2 FNYEAQ, per germline (reference sequence). A second roughly 7 to 12 cycle PCR used barcoded and J-beta primers. In TCRdb, the 5' RACE reads were re-called with MiXCR into one record per CDR3 protein. The sample shows roughly 1 million distinct CDR3 sequences, 20% to 25% of them seen only once. Remarks on this clonotype: A read error may account for a junction end that differs from germline.

These data were likewise used in another study, on T cells of mothers and their children.

Sequencing was done on a sample of blood. The chain links TRBV7-7 to TRBJ2-5; a possible D gene is TRBD2 (5 bases). The source of this sequence is a girl under 10 years old in good health. This chain's CDR3 is CASSLLVGKQETQYF. The CDR3 coding sequence is TGTGCTAGCAGCTTACTGGTCGGGAAACAAGAGACCCAGTACTTC.